This T cell receptor (beta chain) was recorded in a study of T cells in Graves' hyperthyroidism and ophthalmopathy. Note on this clonotype: Its antigen is undetermined.

Using RNA transcripts as the source, TCR beta CDR3 regions were amplified. RT-PCR in the first round (using the HTBI primer set) targeted the TCR CDR3. TCRdb reanalysed the multiplex PCR reads using MiXCR and keeps one entry per CDR3 protein. The repertoire holds 350,000 to 450,000 distinct CDR3 sequences, with 11% to 15% as singletons. Germline loops: CDR1 SGHDN, CDR2 FVKESK. With V trimmed by 0 bases and J by 4 bases, 5 bases remained unmatched. The CDR3 length is 15 residues. Study-wide points: Researchers found most expanded thyroid clonotypes above 0.001 in blood as well. A median around 6 months before onset, the model predicted ophthalmopathy.

Uncontrolled infection, other autoimmune disease, pregnancy or lactation led to exclusion. Clinical symptoms, serum thyroxine, TRAb, thyroid ultrasound and orbital computed tomography established diagnosis. The chain carries TRBV14 and TRBJ1-1; 7 nucleotides match TRBD1. The sequenced sample consisted of blood. The receptor comes from a woman aged 55-70 years with Graves' hyperthyroidism. The DNA for the CDR3 is TGTGCCAGCAGCCAAGACCGGGACAGCGGCACTGAAGCTTTCTTT. Its protein is CASSQDRDSGTEAFF. The whole variable domain, remainder taken from reference TRBV14 and TRBJ1-1, is EAGVTQFPSHSVIEKGQTVTLRCDPISGHDNLYWYRRVMGKEIKFLLHFVKESKQDESGMPNNRFLAERTGGTYSTLKVQPAELEDSGVYFCASSQDRDSGTEAFFGQGTRLTVV.